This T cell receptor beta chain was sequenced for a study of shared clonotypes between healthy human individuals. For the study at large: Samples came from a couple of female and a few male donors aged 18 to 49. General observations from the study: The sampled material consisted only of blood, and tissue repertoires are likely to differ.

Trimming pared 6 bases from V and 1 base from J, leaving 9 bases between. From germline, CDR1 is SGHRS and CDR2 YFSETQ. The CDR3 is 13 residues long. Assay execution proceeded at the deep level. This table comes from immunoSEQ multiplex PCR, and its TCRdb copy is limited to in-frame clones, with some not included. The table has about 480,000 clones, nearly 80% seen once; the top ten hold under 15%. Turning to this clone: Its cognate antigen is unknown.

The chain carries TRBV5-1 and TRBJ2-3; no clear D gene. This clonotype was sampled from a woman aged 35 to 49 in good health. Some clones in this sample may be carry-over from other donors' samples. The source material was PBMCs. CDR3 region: CASMDARTDTQYF. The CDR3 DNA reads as TGCGCCAGCATGGATGCCCGCACAGATACGCAGTATTTT. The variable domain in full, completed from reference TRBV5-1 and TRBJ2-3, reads KAGVTQTPRYLIKTRGQQVTLSCSPISGHRSVSWYQQTPGQGLQFLFEYFSETQRNKGNFPGRFSGRQFSNSRSEMNVSTLELGDSALYLCASMDARTDTQYFGPGTRLTVL.